Shown below are 12 T cell receptor beta chains from a single sample sequenced in a study of cytomegalovirus exposure and HLA in healthy donors. PCR amplification relied on 60 Vbeta primers (plus 13 Jbeta primers). Some clones are missing from TCRdb's copy, which holds only in-frame ones; the method was immunoSEQ multiplex PCR. The table shows some 120,000 clones, with more than 60% occurring only once. Specimen: PBMCs. These receptors were taken from a man aged 25-45 years in good health and CMV-seronegative.

The chain couples TRBV19 to TRBJ1-1, with TRBD1 matching over 9 bases. The CDR3 sequence is 16 residues long. Germline V CDR1 and CDR2: LNHDA, SQIVND (reference sequence). V lost 6 bases to trimming and J lost 5 bases; unmatched junction nucleotides: 13. For the CDR3, the DNA is TGTGCCAGTAGCACACTTTCGGGACAGGGAGAGACTGAAGCTTTCTTT. Protein: CASSTLSGQGETEAFF.

The chain employs TRBV5-1 and TRBJ2-2; TRBD2 aligns across 12 bases. The junction had 12 bases not matched to a gene; V was cut back by 8 bases and J by 4 bases. Per germline, CDR1 SGHRS and CDR2 YFSETQ. The CDR3 totals 17 residues. CDR3 in DNA: TGCGCCAGTCGTCTCTACGGGACTAGCGGGCTCACCGGGGAGCTGTTTTTT. Translated, it gives CASRLYGTSGLTGELFF.

The chain employs TRBV18 and TRBJ1-1; 7 bases align to TRBD1. The CDR3 is 16 residues long. CDR1 is KGHSH, CDR2 LQKENI, per germline. V gave up 0 bases and J gave up 6 bases; unmatched junction bases: 10. CDR3 bases: TGTGCCAGCTCACCACCGGGCCTCGACAGGGAAGCTGAAGCTTTCTTT. It specifies CASSPPGLDREAEAFF. The full variable domain, completed using reference TRBV18 and TRBJ1-1, is NAGVMQNPRHLVRRRGQEARLRCSPMKGHSHVYWYRQLPEEGLKFMVYLQKENIIDESGMPKERFSAEFPKEGPSILRIQQVVRGDSAAYFCASSPPGLDREAEAFFGQGTRLTVV.

The CDR3 sequence: CASSRSPNNSPLHF. The CDR3 nucleotides are TGTGCCAGCAGCCGGTCACCTAATAATTCACCCCTCCACTTT. V is TRBV25-1 and J is TRBJ1-6; D remains unclear. The CDR3 covers 14 residues. Per germline, CDR1 MGHDK and CDR2 SYGVNS. V was shortened by 6 bases and J by 5 bases, with 11 bases between the two germline ends. Full variable domain (outside the CDR3, taken from reference TRBV25-1 and TRBJ1-6): EADIYQTPRYLVIGTGKKITLECSQTMGHDKMYWYQQDPGMELHLIHYSYGVNSTEKGDLSSESTVSRIRTEHFPLTLESARPSHTSQYLCASSRSPNNSPLHFGNGTRLTVT.

The chain employs TRBV9 and TRBJ2-5; 10 positions agree with TRBD2. The V and J ends lost 0 bases and 5 bases, in that order; junction bases with no gene match: 10. CDR3 length: 17 amino acids. The germline V gene has CDR1 SGDLS and CDR2 YYNGEE. CDR3 residues: CASSVGGNSGGTETQYF. CDR3 DNA: TGTGCCAGCAGCGTAGGAGGGAATAGCGGGGGGACGGAGACCCAGTACTTC.

The chain links TRBV29-1 to TRBJ1-1; no firm D call. With 7 bases removed from V and 4 bases from J, the gap between germline ends came to 10 bases. The germline V gene has CDR1 SQVTM and CDR2 ANQGSEA. The CDR3 is made up of 11 amino acids. CDR3 sequence reads: CSGFRGTEAFF. The CDR3 DNA follows: TGCAGCGGGTTCCGGGGCACTGAAGCTTTCTTT.

This clone was seen more than once but under ten times. V is TRBV6-5 and J is TRBJ1-1; no definite D call. Germline CDR1 is MNHEY and CDR2 is SVGAGI. This CDR3 has 13 residues. The V end was cut by 6 bases, the J end by 3 bases, with 11 bases between. DNA of the CDR3: TGTGCCAGCAGACGCGGCGGAGACACTGAAGCTTTCTTT. It translates to CASRRGGDTEAFF.

J is TRBJ2-1 and V is TRBV11-3; 7 nucleotides align to TRBD1. V dropped 4 bases and J dropped 7; count of bases not matched to a gene: 4. CDR3 size: 13 residues. The V gene's germline CDR1 is SGHNT and CDR2 YENEEA. The CDR3 sequence: CASSSDRMNEQFF. The CDR3 DNA sequence: TGTGCCAGCAGCTCGGACAGGATGAATGAGCAGTTCTTC.

The chain uses TRBV4-2 and TRBJ1-2; the D gene is possibly TRBD1 (6 bases). The CDR3 consists of 15 residues. In germline, CDR1 is LGHNA, CDR2 YNFKEQ. Trimming shortened V by 5 bases and J by 0 bases, and 13 bases separated the two germline ends. Here the CDR3 reads CASSTRDKTNYGYTF. CDR3 nucleotide sequence: TGTGCCAGCAGCACCCGGGACAAGACTAACTATGGCTACACCTTC.

The chain carries TRBV28 and TRBJ1-1, with TRBD1 matching 8 bases. CDR3 length: 17 amino acids. From germline, CDR1 is MDHEN and CDR2 SYDVKM. The trim removed 2 bases at V and 5 bases at J, leaving 13 bases unmatched. Written as DNA, the CDR3 is TGTGCCAGCAGTTTACTCCCCCGGACAGGGCGAACAACTGAAGCTTTCTTT. This sequence encodes CASSLLPRTGRTTEAFF.

This chain uses TRBV5-1 with TRBJ2-2; 8 nucleotides match TRBD1. Unmatched junction bases numbered 3, after V lost 4 bases and J lost 1 base. The germline gives CDR1 SGHRS, CDR2 YFSETQ. There are 15 residues in the CDR3. For the CDR3, the DNA is TGCGCCAGCAGCCCACAGGGGGGGAACACCGGGGAGCTGTTTTTT. It translates to CASSPQGGNTGELFF.

This chain uses TRBV6-6 with TRBJ2-7; no reliable D call. V dropped 4 bases and J dropped 2 bases, with 9 bases sitting between them. This CDR3 region has 13 residues. Germline V gene lookup returns CDR1 MNHNY and CDR2 SVGAGI (reference sequence). The CDR3 sequence is CASSSGSTYEQYF. Written as DNA, the CDR3 is TGTGCCAGCAGTTCGGGTTCTACCTACGAGCAGTACTTC.